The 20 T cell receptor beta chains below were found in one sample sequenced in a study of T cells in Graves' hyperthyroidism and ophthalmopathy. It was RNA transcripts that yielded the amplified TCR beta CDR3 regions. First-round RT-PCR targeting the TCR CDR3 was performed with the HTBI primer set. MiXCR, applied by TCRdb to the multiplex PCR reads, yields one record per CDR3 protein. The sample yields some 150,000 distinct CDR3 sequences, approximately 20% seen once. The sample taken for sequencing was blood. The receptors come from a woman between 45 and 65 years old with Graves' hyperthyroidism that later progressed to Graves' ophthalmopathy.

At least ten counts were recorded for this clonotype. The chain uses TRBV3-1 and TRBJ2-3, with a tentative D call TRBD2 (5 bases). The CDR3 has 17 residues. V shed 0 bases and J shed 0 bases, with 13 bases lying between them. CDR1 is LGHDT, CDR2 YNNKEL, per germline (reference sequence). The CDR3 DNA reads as TGTGCCAGCAGCCAAGAGTCGGGCGGGTGGAGCACAGATACGCAGTATTTT. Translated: CASSQESGGWSTDTQYF.

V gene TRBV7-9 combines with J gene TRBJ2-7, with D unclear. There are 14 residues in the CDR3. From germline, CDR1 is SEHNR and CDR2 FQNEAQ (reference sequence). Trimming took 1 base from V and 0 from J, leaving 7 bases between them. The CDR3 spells CASSLGLGSYEQYV. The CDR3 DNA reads TGTGCCAGCAGCTTAGGGTTGGGCTCCTACGAGCAGTACGTC.

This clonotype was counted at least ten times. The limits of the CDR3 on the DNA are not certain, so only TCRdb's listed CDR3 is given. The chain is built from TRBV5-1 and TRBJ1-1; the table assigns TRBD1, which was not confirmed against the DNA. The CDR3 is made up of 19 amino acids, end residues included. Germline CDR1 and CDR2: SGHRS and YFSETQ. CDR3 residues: CAHWGLGPLSLRPLVEAFF.

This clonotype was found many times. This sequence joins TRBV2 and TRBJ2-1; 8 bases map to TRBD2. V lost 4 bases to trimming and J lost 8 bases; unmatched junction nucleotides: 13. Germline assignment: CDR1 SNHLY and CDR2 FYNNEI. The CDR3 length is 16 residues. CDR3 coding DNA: TGTGCCAGCAGTGGGGGAGCGACTAGCGTATTCGATGAGCAGTTCTTC. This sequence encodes CASSGGATSVFDEQFF.

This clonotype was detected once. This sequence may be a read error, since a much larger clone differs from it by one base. CDR3 protein: CASSTDSSRGHEQFF. DNA of the CDR3: TGTGCCAGCAGCACCGACAGTAGCAGGGGCCATGAGCAGTTCTTC. This sequence joins TRBV7-9 and TRBJ2-1, with D possibly matching TRBD1 (6 bases). CDR3 length equals 15 residues. CDR1 is SEHNR, CDR2 FQNEAQ, per germline (reference sequence). Trimming took off 5 bases at V and 8 bases at J, with 19 bases between the two ends.

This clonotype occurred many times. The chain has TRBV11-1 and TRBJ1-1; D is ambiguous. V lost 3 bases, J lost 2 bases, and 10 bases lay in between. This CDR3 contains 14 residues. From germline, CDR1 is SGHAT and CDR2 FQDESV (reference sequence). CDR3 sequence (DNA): TGTGCCAGCAGCTTTCACACTACTAACACTGAAGCTTTCTTT. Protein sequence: CASSFHTTNTEAFF.

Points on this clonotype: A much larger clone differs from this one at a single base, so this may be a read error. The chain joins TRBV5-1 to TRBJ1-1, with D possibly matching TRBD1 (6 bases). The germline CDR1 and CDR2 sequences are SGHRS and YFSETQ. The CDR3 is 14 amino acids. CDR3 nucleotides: TGCGCCGGCAGGGCCGGAGGGGGTGCCACTGAAGCTTTCTTT. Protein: CAGRAGGGATEAFF.

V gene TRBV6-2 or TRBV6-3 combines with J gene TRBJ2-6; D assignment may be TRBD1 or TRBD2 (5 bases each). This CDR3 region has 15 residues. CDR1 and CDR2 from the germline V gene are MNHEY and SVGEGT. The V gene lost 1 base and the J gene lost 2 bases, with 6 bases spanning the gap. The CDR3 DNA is TGTGCCAGCAGTTACTTGGGGGCTGGGGCCAACGTCCTGACTTTC. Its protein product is CASSYLGAGANVLTF.

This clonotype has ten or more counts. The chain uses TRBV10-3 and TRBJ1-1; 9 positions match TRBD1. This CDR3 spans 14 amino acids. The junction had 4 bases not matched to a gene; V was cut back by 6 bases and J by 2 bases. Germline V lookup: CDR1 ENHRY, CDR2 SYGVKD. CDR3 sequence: CAISRQGGNTEAFF. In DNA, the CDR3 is TGTGCCATCAGCCGACAGGGGGGAAACACTGAAGCTTTCTTT.

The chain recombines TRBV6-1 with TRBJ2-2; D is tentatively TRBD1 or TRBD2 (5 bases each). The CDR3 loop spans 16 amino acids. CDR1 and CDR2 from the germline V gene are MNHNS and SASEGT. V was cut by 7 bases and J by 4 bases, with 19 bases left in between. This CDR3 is CASKGPTVGTTGELFF. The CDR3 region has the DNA TGTGCCAGCAAAGGCCCCACAGTGGGGACCACCGGGGAGCTGTTTTTT.

The CDR3 DNA reads as TGTGCCAGCAGCCCCGGGGGGGAGGGTTTAGCTTTCTTT. Translated, it gives CASSPGGEGLAFF. V usage is TRBV28 and J usage is TRBJ1-1; possibly TRBD1 for D (5 bases). Germline V lookup: CDR1 MDHEN, CDR2 SYDVKM. The V end was cut by 6 bases, the J end by 10 bases, with 18 bases between. The CDR3 spans 13 residues.

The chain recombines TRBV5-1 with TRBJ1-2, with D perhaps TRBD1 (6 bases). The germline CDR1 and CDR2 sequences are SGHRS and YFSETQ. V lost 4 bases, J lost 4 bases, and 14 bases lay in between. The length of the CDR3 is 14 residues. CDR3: CASSQTQGSYGYTF. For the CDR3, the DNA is TGCGCCAGCAGCCAAACACAGGGAAGCTATGGCTACACCTTC. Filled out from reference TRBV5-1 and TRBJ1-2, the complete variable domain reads KAGVTQTPRYLIKTRGQQVTLSCSPISGHRSVSWYQQTPGQGLQFLFEYFSETQRNKGNFPGRFSGRQFSNSRSEMNVSTLELGDSALYLCASSQTQGSYGYTFGSGTRLTVV.

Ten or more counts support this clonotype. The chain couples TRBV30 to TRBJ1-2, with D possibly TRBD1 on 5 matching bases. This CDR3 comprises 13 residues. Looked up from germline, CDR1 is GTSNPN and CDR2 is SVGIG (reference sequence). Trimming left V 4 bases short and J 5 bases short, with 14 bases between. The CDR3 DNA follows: TGTGCCTGGAAACTGGTAGGGGATTATGGCTACACCTTC. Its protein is CAWKLVGDYGYTF. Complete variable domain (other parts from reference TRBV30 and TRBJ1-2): SQTIHQWPATLVQPVGSPLSLECTVEGTSNPNLYWYRQAAGRGLQLLFYSVGIGQISSEVPQNLSASRPQDRQFILSSKKLLLSDSGFYLCAWKLVGDYGYTFGSGTRLTVV.

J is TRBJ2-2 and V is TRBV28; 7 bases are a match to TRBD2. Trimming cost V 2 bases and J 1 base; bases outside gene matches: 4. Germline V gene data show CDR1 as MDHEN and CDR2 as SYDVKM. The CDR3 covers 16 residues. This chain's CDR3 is CASSLGGRGNTGELFF. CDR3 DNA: TGTGCCAGCAGTTTAGGCGGGAGAGGGAACACCGGGGAGCTGTTTTTT.

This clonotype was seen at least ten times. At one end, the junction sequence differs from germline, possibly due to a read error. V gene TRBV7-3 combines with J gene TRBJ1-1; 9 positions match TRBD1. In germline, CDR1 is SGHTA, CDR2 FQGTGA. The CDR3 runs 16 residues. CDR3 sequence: CASSLKGGTGYTEALF. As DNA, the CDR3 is TGTGCCAGCAGCTTAAAGGGCGGGACAGGGTATACTGAAGCTCTCTTT.

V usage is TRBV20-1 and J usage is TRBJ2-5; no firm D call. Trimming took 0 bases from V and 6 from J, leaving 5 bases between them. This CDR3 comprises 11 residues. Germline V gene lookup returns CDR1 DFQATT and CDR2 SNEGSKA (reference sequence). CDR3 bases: TGCAGTGCTAGAGATCGCCAGACCCAGTACTTC. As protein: CSARDRQTQYF.

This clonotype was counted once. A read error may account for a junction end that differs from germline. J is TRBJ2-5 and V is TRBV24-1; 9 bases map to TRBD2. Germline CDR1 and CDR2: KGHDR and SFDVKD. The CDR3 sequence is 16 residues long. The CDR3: CVTSDNRGTSTETQYF. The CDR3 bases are TGTGTCACCAGTGATAACCGGGGGACTAGCACGGAGACCCAGTACTTC.

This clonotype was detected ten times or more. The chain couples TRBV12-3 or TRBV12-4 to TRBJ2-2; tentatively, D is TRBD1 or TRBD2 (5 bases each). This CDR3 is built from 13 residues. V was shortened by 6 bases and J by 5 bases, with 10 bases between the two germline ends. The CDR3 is CASSRDLTGELFF. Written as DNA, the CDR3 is TGTGCCAGCAGCCGGGACCTTACCGGGGAGCTGTTTTTT.

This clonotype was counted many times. CDR3 protein: CASSLDRSAAAFF. CDR3 DNA sequence: TGTGCCAGCAGCTTAGACCGCTCCGCTGCAGCTTTCTTT. The genes are TRBV11-2 and TRBJ1-1, with D unresolved. Germline V gene sequence: CDR1 SGHAT, CDR2 FQNNGV. V lost 0 bases and J 10 bases, leaving 12 bases between the germline ends. The CDR3 has 13 amino acids. Full variable domain (missing parts from reference TRBV11-2 and TRBJ1-1): EAGVAQSPRYKIIEKRQSVAFWCNPISGHATLYWYQQILGQGPKLLIQFQNNGVVDDSQLPKDRFSAERLKGVDSTLKIQPAKLEDSAVYLCASSLDRSAAAFFGQGTRLTVV.

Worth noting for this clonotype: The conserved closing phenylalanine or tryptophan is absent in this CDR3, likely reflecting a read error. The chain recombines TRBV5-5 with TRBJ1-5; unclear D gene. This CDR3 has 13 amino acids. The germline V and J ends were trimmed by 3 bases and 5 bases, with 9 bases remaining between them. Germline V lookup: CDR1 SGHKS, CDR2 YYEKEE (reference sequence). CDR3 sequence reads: CASSSEPHQPQHL. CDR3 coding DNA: TGTGCCAGCAGCTCGGAGCCGCATCAGCCCCAGCATCTT.